This is a list of T cell receptor beta chains from one sample in a study of T-cell reconstitution after alpha-beta-depleted transplantation in children. MiXCR, run by TCRdb on the PCR reads, gives a single entry per CDR3 protein. This table holds about a million distinct CDR3 sequences, roughly 31% found once. Here the sequenced sample was PBMCs, mostly from graft donor cells, taken 360 days after TCRalphabeta/CD19-depleted stem cell transplant. The origin of the receptors is a boy under two years old who had a stem cell transplant for SCID, so the T cells may come from the graft donor. The CDR3 runs from the conserved cysteine through the conserved F or W. Fields, in order: V gene, clone size, J gene, CDR3 length, D gene, CDR3 DNA, CDR3 protein. The D gene is left open where the match is weak. Part of the rows lack a size; the others show once, few, many or a class for expanded clones.

V: TRBV11-2; size: few; J: TRBJ2-2; length: 16; D: -; DNA: TGTGCCAGCAGCTTAGTTTCTGGTTTGGTAGTCGGGGAGCTGTTTTTT; CDR3: CASSLVSGLVVGELFF
V: TRBV7-2; size: few; J: TRBJ2-1; length: 14; D: -; DNA: TGTGCCAGCACCTGGGACCGGTACTACAATGAGCAGTTCTTC; CDR3: CASTWDRYYNEQFF
V: TRBV7-8; size: -; J: TRBJ2-2; length: 17; D: -; DNA: TGTGCCAGCAGCTTAGACGCCCATTTAACAGGCACCGGGGAGCTGTTTTTT; CDR3: CASSLDAHLTGTGELFF
V: TRBV20-1; size: -; J: TRBJ2-7; length: 15; D: TRBD1; DNA: TGCAGTGCTAGAGGACAGGGTCCGAACCCCTACGAGCAGTACTTC; CDR3: CSARGQGPNPYEQYF
V: TRBV4-2; size: -; J: TRBJ1-1; length: 15; D: -; DNA: TGTGCCAGCAGCCATGAAAACCGGGCCAACACTGAAGCTTTCTTT; CDR3: CASSHENRANTEAFF
V: TRBV9; size: few; J: TRBJ2-1; length: 15; D: TRBD1; DNA: TGTGCCAGCAGCGACTCCCCCGGACAGGGGTTTGAGCAGTTCTTC; CDR3: CASSDSPGQGFEQFF
V: TRBV5-6; size: -; J: TRBJ2-4; length: 16; D: -; DNA: TGTGCCAGCAGCCCGCTCGGAGGGGATGCCAAAAACATTCAGTACTTC; CDR3: CASSPLGGDAKNIQYF
V: TRBV10-3; size: many; J: TRBJ2-1; length: 16; D: TRBD2; DNA: TGTGCCATCAGCGCACTAGCGGGGGACTCCTACAATGAGCAGTTCTTC; CDR3: CAISALAGDSYNEQFF
V: TRBV20-1; size: few; J: TRBJ2-5; length: 14; D: -; DNA: TGCAGTGCTAGCCGAGGGGGGCGGCAAGAGACCCAGTACTTC; CDR3: CSASRGGRQETQYF
V: TRBV7-9; size: -; J: TRBJ2-1; length: 11; D: -; DNA: TGTGCCAGCAGCTTCGATTATGAGCAGTTCTTC; CDR3: CASSFDYEQFF
V: TRBV6-2/TRBV6-3; size: few; J: TRBJ2-1; length: 13; D: -; DNA: TGTGCCAGCAAGGAAACTGGATTGGATGAGCAGTTCTTC; CDR3: CASKETGLDEQFF
V: TRBV7-3; size: -; J: TRBJ2-1; length: 15; D: TRBD2; DNA: TGTGCCAGCAGCTTAGTAGCGGGGGGGAGCGATGAGCAGTTCTTC; CDR3: CASSLVAGGSDEQFF
V: TRBV5-1; size: -; J: TRBJ2-1; length: 12; D: -; DNA: TGCGCCAGCAGAGGGAGTGGGGTTGAGCAGTTCTTC; CDR3: CASRGSGVEQFF
V: TRBV3-1; size: -; J: TRBJ2-7; length: 14; D: -; DNA: TGTGCCAGCAGCAACCCGGGGAGCTCCTACGAGCAGTACTTC; CDR3: CASSNPGSSYEQYF
V: TRBV29-1; size: -; J: TRBJ1-1; length: 13; D: -; DNA: TGCAGCGTTGTTGTCAGGGTGAACACTGAAGCTTTCTTT; CDR3: CSVVVRVNTEAFF
V: TRBV6-1; size: few; J: TRBJ2-2; length: 15; D: -; DNA: TGTGCCAGCAGAGGAAGGCAGCCGAACACCGGGGAGCTGTTTTTT; CDR3: CASRGRQPNTGELFF
V: TRBV4-3; size: -; J: TRBJ2-2; length: 17; D: -; DNA: TGCGCCAGCAGCCAAGCTTCGGCCAGAGCGAACACCGGGGAGCTGTTTTTT; CDR3: CASSQASARANTGELFF
V: TRBV15; size: -; J: TRBJ1-1; length: 14; D: -; DNA: TGTGCCACCAGCAGAGTAGGCAGGGAAGTAGAAGCTTTCTTT; CDR3: CATSRVGREVEAFF
V: TRBV30; size: -; J: TRBJ2-2; length: 15; D: -; DNA: TGTGCCTGGAACGGGGCGCCGATGGGCACCGGGGAGCTGTTTTTT; CDR3: CAWNGAPMGTGELFF
V: TRBV6-1; size: -; J: TRBJ2-3; length: 13; D: -; DNA: TGTGCCAGCAGAAGTCCCCCGGTGGATACGCAGTATTTT; CDR3: CASRSPPVDTQYF
V: TRBV5-1; size: -; J: TRBJ1-2; length: 11; D: -; DNA: TGCGCCATCAGGGTGAACTATGGCTACACCTTC; CDR3: CAIRVNYGYTF
V: TRBV7-9; size: -; J: TRBJ1-1; length: 17; D: TRBD1; DNA: TGTGCCAGCAGCTCTACCTCCCCGGACAGGATGAACACTGAAGCTTTCTTT; CDR3: CASSSTSPDRMNTEAFF
V: TRBV5-1; size: -; J: TRBJ1-1; length: 13; D: -; DNA: TGCGCCAGCAGCTGGGGACAATACACTGAAGCTTTCTTT; CDR3: CASSWGQYTEAFF
V: TRBV9; size: -; J: TRBJ2-1; length: 15; D: -; DNA: TGTGCCAGCGCGGGGGCCGGGAGCTCCTACAATGAGCAGTTCTTC; CDR3: CASAGAGSSYNEQFF
V: TRBV28; size: few; J: TRBJ1-3; length: 15; D: -; DNA: TGTGCCAGCAGTTTACGGGGGATTACTGGAAACACCATATATTTT; CDR3: CASSLRGITGNTIYF
V: TRBV25-1; size: -; J: TRBJ2-1; length: 13; D: -; DNA: TGTGCCAGCAGCCGGCTAGCTGGCAATGAGCAGTTCTTC; CDR3: CASSRLAGNEQFF
V: TRBV4-1; size: -; J: TRBJ1-2; length: 12; D: -; DNA: TGCGCCAGCAGCCAAGGGCAGGGTGGCTACACCTTC; CDR3: CASSQGQGGYTF
V: TRBV29-1; size: -; J: TRBJ2-1; length: 13; D: -; DNA: TGCAGCGTGGCAACGCACTCCTACAATGAGCAGTTCTTC; CDR3: CSVATHSYNEQFF
V: TRBV12-3/TRBV12-4; size: -; J: TRBJ2-4; length: 13; D: TRBD1; DNA: TGTGCCAGCAGTCCCTACAGGGGTAACATTCAGTACTTC; CDR3: CASSPYRGNIQYF
V: TRBV7-8; size: -; J: TRBJ1-2; length: 15; D: TRBD1; DNA: TGTGCCAGCAGCTTAAGCAGGACAGGGATAGATGGCTACACCTTC; CDR3: CASSLSRTGIDGYTF
V: TRBV12-3/TRBV12-4; size: few; J: TRBJ2-5; length: 14; D: -; DNA: TGTGCCAGCAGTCCGAGTAGGCTATTTGAGACCCAGTACTTC; CDR3: CASSPSRLFETQYF
V: TRBV20-1; size: few; J: TRBJ2-2; length: 14; D: -; DNA: TGCAGTGCTAGAGGTGTTAGTTTCTCCGGGGAGCTGTTTTTT; CDR3: CSARGVSFSGELFF
V: TRBV24-1; size: -; J: TRBJ1-2; length: 16; D: -; DNA: TGTGCCACCAGTGATTTGCCAAAACAGAGGCCCCATGGCTACACCTTC; CDR3: CATSDLPKQRPHGYTF
V: TRBV24-1; size: -; J: TRBJ2-3; length: 13; D: TRBD2; DNA: TGTGCCACCGGGGGAGGGAACAGGGATACGCAGTATTTT; CDR3: CATGGGNRDTQYF
V: TRBV29-1; size: -; J: TRBJ2-2; length: 15; D: -; DNA: TGCAGCGTTGAAGATTCAGGATTTTTGAACGGGGAGCTGTTTTTT; CDR3: CSVEDSGFLNGELFF
V: TRBV12-3/TRBV12-4; size: -; J: TRBJ2-3; length: 16; D: -; DNA: TGTGCCAGCAGCCGTCTGACAGGAGGGGGCATACATACGCAGTATTTT; CDR3: CASSRLTGGGIHTQYF